This TCR beta chain was identified in a study of shared clonotypes between healthy human individuals. Findings and caveats of the study: Clonotypes shared by all four donors outscored non-shared clonotypes in generation probability. Rarefaction demonstrated incomplete sorted-subset sequencing despite large depth. Compared with memory subsets, naive subsets generally had larger estimated richness.

Partitioning of CD4+ cells yielded a CD45RA+ naive subset and a CD45RA-negative memory subset. V gave up 4 bases and J gave up 2 bases; unmatched junction bases: 7. The CDR3 loop spans 16 amino acids. The germline CDR1 and CDR2 sequences are MNHEY and SMNVEV (reference sequence). Repertoires were generated with immunoSEQ multiplex PCR, while TCRdb's copy carries only in-frame clones and drops some. The data show about 1.1 million clones, with about 84% seen just once and around 0.61% held by the top ten. This clone was recorded a few times. Its antigen is undetermined. The source material was memory CD4+ T cells from PBMCs. The subset: CD45RA-negative fraction. This TCR was sampled from a man aged 18-30 years in good health. Some clones in this sample may be carry-over from other donors' samples. The J gene is TRBJ2-3, the V gene TRBV27; 9 nucleotides agree with TRBD2. CDR3 region: CASSYLAGRDTDTQYF. CDR3 coding DNA: TGTGCCAGCAGTTACCTAGCGGGACGGGACACAGATACGCAGTATTTT.